This T cell receptor beta chain came from a study of T cells after somatic rescue of genetic block. Sequenced by immunoSEQ multiplex PCR; TCRdb stores in-frame clones only, minus some. The table records about 67,000 clones, 92% of them present only once. Looked up from germline, CDR1 is SGHRS and CDR2 is YFSETQ. V gave up 3 bases and J gave up 1 base; unmatched junction bases: 6. The CDR3 contains 15 residues. J is TRBJ1-1 and V is TRBV5-1, with TRBD1 identical over 7 bases. This receptor was taken from a man aged 35 to 55. The sequenced sample consisted of peripheral blood mononuclear cells (PBMCs). The CDR3 reads CASSWGQTGNTEAFF. Written as DNA, the CDR3 is TGCGCCAGCAGCTGGGGACAGACGGGGAACACTGAAGCTTTCTTT.